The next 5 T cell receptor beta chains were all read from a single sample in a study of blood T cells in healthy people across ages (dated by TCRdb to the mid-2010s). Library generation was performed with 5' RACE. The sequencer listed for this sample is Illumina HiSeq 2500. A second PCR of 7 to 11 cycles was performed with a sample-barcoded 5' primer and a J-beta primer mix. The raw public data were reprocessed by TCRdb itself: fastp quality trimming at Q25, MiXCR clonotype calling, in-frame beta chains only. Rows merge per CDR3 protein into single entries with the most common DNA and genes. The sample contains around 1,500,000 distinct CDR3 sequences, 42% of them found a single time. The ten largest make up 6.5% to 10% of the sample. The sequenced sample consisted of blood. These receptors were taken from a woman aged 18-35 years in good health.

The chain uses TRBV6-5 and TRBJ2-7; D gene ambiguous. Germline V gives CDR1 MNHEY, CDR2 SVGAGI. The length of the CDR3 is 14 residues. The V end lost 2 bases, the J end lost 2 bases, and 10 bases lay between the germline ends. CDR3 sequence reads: CASSYHLGTYEQYF. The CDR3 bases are TGTGCCAGCAGTTACCACTTAGGGACCTACGAGCAGTACTTC.

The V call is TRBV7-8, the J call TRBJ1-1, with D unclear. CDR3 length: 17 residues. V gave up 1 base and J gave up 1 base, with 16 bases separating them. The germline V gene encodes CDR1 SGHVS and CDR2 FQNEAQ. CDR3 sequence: CASSLGRAGQENTEAFF. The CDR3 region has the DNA TGTGCCAGCAGCTTAGGTCGGGCGGGCCAAGAGAACACTGAAGCTTTCTTT.

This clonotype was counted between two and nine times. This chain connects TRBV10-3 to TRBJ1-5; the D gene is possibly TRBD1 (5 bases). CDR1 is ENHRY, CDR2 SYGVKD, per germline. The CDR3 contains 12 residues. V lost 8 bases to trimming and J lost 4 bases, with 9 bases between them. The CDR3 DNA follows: TGTGCCATCGGGGGGTGGAATCAGCCCCAGCATTTT. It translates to CAIGGWNQPQHF.

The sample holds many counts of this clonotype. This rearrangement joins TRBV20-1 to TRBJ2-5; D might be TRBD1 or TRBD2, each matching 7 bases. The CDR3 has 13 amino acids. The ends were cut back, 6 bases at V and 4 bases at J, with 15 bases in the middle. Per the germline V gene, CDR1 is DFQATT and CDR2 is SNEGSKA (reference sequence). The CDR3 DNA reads TGCAGTGCCGGGGGGACAGTCCGAGAGACCCAGTACTTC. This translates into CSAGGTVRETQYF.

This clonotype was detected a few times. The CDR3 DNA reads TGTGCCAGCAGTTACTCGGGCAGGATGGGGGGCACAGATACGCAGTATTTT. Protein product: CASSYSGRMGGTDTQYF. The rearrangement uses TRBV6-6 and TRBJ2-3, with D perhaps assigned TRBD1 or TRBD2 (5 bases each). Germline V CDR1 and CDR2: MNHNY, SVGAGI (reference sequence). Trimming pared 0 bases from V and 1 base from J, leaving 14 bases between. The CDR3 runs to 17 residues.